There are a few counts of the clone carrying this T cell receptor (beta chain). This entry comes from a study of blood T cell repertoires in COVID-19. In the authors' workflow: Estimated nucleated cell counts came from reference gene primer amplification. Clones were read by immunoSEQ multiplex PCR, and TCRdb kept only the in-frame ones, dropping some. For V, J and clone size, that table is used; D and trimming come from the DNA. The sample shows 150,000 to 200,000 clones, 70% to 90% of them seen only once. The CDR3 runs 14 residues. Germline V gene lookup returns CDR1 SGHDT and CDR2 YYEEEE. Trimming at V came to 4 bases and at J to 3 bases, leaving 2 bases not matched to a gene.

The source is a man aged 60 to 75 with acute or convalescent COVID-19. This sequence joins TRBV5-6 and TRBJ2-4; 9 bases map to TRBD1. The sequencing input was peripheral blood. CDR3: CASSETGGKNIQYF. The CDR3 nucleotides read TGTGCCAGCAGCGAGACAGGGGGCAAAAACATTCAGTACTTC. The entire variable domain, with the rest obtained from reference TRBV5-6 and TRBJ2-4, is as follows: DAGVTQSPTHLIKTRGQQVTLRCSPKSGHDTVSWYQQALGQGPQFIFQYYEEEERQRGNFPDRFSGHQFPNYSSELNVNALLLGDSALYLCASSETGGKNIQYFGAGTRLSVL.